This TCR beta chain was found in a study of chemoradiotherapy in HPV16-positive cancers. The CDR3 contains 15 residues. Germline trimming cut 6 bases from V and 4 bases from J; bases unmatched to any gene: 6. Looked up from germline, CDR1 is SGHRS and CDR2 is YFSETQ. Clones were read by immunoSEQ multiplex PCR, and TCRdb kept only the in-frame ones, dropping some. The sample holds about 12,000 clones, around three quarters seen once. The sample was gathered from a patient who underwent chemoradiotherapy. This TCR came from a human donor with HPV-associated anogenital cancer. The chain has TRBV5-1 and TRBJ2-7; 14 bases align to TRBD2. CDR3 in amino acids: CASTRTSGGTYEQYF. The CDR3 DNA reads TGCGCCAGCACCCGGACTAGCGGGGGGACTTACGAGCAGTACTTC. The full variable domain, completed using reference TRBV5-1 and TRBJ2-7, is KAGVTQTPRYLIKTRGQQVTLSCSPISGHRSVSWYQQTPGQGLQFLFEYFSETQRNKGNFPGRFSGRQFSNSRSEMNVSTLELGDSALYLCASTRTSGGTYEQYFGPGTRLTVT.